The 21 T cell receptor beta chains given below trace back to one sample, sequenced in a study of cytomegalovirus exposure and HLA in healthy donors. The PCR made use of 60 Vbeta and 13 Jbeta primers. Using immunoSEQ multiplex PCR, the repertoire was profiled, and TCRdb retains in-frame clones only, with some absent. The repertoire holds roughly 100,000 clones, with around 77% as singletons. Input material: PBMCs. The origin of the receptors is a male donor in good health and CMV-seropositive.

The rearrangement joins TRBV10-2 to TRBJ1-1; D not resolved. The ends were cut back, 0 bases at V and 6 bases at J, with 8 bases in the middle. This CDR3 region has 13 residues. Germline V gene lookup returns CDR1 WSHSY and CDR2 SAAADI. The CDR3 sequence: CASSESAGAEAFF. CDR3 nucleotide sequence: TGCGCCAGCAGTGAGTCAGCCGGGGCTGAAGCTTTCTTT.

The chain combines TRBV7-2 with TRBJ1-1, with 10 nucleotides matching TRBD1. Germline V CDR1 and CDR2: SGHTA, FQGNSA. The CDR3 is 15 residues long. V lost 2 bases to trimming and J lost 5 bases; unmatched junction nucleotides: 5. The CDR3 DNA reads TGTGCCAGCAGCTTACTACCGGGACAGGGGACTGAAGCTTTCTTT. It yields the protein CASSLLPGQGTEAFF.

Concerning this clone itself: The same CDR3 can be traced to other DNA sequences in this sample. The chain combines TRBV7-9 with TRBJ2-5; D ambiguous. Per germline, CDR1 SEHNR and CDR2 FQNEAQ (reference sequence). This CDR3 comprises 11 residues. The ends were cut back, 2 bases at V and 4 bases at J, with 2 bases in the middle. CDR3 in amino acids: CASSLLETQYF. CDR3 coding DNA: TGTGCCAGCAGCTTACTAGAGACCCAGTACTTC. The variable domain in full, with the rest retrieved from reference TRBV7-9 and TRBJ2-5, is DTGVSQNPRHKITKRGQNVTFRCDPISEHNRLYWYRQTLGQGPEFLTYFQNEAQLEKSRLLSDRFSAERPKGSFSTLEIQRTEQGDSAMYLCASSLLETQYFGPGTRLLVL.

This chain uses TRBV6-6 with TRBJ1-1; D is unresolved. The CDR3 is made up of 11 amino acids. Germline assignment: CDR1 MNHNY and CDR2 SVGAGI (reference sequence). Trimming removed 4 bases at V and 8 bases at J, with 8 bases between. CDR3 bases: TGTGCCAGCAGTTTGGGGAGAGAAGCTTTCTTT. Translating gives CASSLGREAFF.

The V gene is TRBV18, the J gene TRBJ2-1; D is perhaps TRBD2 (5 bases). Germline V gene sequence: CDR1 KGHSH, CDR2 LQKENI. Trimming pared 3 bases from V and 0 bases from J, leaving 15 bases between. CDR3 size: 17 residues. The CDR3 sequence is CASSPPLALSSYNEQFF. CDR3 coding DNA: TGTGCCAGCTCACCCCCCCTAGCCCTAAGCTCCTACAATGAGCAGTTCTTC.

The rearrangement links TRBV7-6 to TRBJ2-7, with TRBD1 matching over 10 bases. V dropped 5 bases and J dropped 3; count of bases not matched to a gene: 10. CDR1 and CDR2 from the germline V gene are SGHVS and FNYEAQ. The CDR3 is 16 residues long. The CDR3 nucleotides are TGTGCCAGCAGCCATCCGGACAGGGGGGATCACTACGAGCAGTACTTC. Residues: CASSHPDRGDHYEQYF.

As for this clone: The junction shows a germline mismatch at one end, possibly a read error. This chain's CDR3 is CASSLVGLAGINSQYF. CDR3 DNA: TGCGCCAGCAGCTTGGTGGGACTAGCGGGAATCAACAGTCAGTACTTC. The chain carries TRBV5-1 and TRBJ2-4, with 13 positions matching TRBD2. The length of the CDR3 is 16 residues. Germline CDR1 reads SGHRS; CDR2 reads YFSETQ.

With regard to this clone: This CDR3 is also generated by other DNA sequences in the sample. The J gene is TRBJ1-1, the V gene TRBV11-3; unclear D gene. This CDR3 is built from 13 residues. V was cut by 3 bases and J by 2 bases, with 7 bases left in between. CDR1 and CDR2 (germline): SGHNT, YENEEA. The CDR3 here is CASSLSGNTEAFF. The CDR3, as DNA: TGTGCCAGCAGCTTGTCGGGAAACACTGAAGCTTTCTTT. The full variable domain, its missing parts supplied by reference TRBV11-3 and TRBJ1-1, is EAGVVQSPRYKIIEKKQPVAFWCNPISGHNTLYWYLQNLGQGPELLIRYENEEAVDDSQLPKDRFSAERLKGVDSTLKIQPAELGDSAVYLCASSLSGNTEAFFGQGTRLTVV.

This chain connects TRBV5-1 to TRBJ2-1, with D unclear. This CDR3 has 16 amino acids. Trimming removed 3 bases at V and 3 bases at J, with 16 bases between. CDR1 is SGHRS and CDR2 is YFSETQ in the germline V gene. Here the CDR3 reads CASSSDWAYDYNEQFF. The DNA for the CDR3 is TGCGCCAGCAGCTCTGATTGGGCCTACGACTACAATGAGCAGTTCTTC.

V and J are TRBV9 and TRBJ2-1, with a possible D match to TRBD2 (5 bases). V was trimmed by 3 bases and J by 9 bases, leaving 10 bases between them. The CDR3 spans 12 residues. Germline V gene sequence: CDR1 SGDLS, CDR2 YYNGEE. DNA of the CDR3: TGTGCCAGCAGCGCCAGAGAGGGTGAGCAGTTCTTC. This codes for CASSAREGEQFF.

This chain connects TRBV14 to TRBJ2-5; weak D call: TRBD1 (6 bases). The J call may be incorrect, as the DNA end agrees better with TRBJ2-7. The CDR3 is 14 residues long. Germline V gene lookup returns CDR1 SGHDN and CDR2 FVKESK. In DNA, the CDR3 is TGTGCCAGCAGCCAAGAATCAGGGGACTACGAGCAGTACTTC. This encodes CASSQESGDYEQYF.

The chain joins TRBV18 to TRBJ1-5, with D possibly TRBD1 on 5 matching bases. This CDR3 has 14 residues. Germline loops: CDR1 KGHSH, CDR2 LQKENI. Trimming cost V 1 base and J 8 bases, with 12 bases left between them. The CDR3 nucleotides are TGTGCCAGCTCACCACTACTAACGGGGGAGCCCCAGCATTTT. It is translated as CASSPLLTGEPQHF.

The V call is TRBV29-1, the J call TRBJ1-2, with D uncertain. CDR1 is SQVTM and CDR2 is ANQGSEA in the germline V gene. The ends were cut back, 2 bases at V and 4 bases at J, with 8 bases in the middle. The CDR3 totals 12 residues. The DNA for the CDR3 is TGCAGCGTTGAACTGACACCCTATGGCTACACCTTC. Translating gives CSVELTPYGYTF.

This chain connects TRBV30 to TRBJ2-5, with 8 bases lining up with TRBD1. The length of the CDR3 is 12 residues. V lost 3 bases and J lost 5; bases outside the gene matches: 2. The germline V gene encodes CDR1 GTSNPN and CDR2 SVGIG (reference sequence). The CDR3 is CAWSAGGETQYF. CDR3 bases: TGTGCCTGGAGCGCAGGGGGCGAGACCCAGTACTTC.

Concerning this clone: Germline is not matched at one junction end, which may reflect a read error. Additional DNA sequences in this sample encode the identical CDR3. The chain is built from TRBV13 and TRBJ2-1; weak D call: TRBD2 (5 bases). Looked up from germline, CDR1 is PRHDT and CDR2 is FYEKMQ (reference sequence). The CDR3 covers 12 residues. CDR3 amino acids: CASKRLGSEQFF. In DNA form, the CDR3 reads TGTGCTAGCAAACGATTGGGGAGTGAGCAGTTCTTC.

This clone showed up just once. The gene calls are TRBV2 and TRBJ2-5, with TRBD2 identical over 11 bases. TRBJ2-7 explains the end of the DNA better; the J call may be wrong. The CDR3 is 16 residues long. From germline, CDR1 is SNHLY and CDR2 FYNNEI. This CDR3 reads CASRRLTTTSGNEQYF. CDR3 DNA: TGTGCCAGCAGGCGACTGACGACGACTAGCGGGAACGAGCAGTACTTC.

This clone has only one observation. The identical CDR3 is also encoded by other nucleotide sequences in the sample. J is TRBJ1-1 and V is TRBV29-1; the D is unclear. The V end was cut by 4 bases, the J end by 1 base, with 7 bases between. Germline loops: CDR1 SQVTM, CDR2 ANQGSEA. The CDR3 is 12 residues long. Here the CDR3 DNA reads TGCAGCGTTGGGCAGTCGAACACTGAAGCTTTCTTT. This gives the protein CSVGQSNTEAFF.

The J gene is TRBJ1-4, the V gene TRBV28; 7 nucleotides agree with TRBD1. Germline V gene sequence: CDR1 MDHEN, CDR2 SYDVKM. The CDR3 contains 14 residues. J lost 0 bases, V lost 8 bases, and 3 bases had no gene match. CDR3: CASFGTATNEKLFF. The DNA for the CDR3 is TGTGCCAGCTTTGGGACAGCAACTAATGAAAAACTGTTTTTT.

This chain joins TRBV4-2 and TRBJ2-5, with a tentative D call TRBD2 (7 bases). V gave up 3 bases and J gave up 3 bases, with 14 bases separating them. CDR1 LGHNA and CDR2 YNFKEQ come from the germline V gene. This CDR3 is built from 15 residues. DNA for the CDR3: TGTGCCAGCAGCCACCGAAGGGGGGGGGAAGAGACCCAGTACTTC. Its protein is CASSHRRGGEETQYF.

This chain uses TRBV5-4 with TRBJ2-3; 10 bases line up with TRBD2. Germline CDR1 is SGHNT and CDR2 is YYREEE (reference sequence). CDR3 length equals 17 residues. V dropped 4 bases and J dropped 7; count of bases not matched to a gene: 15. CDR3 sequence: CASSPRQAGGVGNTQYF. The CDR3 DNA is TGTGCCAGCAGCCCTCGGCAAGCGGGAGGGGTCGGTAATACGCAGTATTTT.

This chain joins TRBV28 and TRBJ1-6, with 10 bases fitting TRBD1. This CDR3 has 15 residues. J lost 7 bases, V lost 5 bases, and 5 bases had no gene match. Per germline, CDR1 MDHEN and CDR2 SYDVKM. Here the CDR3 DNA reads TGTGCCAGCAGTCCTACGACAGGGGGCAATTCACCCCTCCACTTT. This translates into CASSPTTGGNSPLHF.